A selection of T cell receptor beta chains follows, all from one sample in a study of radiotherapy plus CTLA-4 blockade in lung cancer. The data were produced by immunoSEQ multiplex PCR, yet TCRdb's version contains in-frame clones alone and is incomplete. This sample has about 49,000 clones; more than 70% occur once, and the top ten carry approximately 12%. Specimen: peripheral blood, collected from a patient treated with radiotherapy plus ipilimumab. The receptor source for this set is a human donor with non-small cell lung cancer who had stable disease on radiotherapy plus ipilimumab. Both conserved end residues are trimmed from each CDR3. D genes are given only for firm matches. A row's size may be missing; if present it is once, few, many or a size class.

. TRBJ1-5 TRBV27 . ASSAPGVGNQPQH
once TRBJ1-6 TRBV27 . ASSSEPSYNSPLH
. TRBJ2-3 TRBV11-3 . ASSLGVRDTQY
. TRBJ1-5 TRBV6-1 . ASSEFRGGNQPQH
. TRBJ1-2 TRBV28 . ATDDNYGYT
. TRBJ1-3 TRBV28 . ASSGGANSGNTIY
. TRBJ1-2 TRBV6-1 . ASSEPTSGTINYGYT
. TRBJ2-3 TRBV6-6 . ASSPLDTQY
. TRBJ2-3 TRBV27 TRBD1 ASSSTGGGFRRSSTDTQY
. TRBJ1-2 TRBV27 TRBD1 ASSRDRGQEGYT
. TRBJ1-5 TRBV28 . ASSLLRTASNQPQH
. TRBJ1-2 TRBV19 . ASSIGGSLTHGYT
. TRBJ1-4 TRBV9 . ASSVTGATNEKLF
. TRBJ2-1 TRBV7-9 . ASSLSWGSHNEQF
. TRBJ1-1 TRBV10-3 . AITKTDNTEAF
. TRBJ1-2 TRBV7-3 . ASSSRTDTYGYT
. TRBJ1-1 TRBV28 . ASPGANTEAF
once TRBJ1-5 TRBV30 TRBD1 AWSVWGAGGNQPQH
. TRBJ2-3 TRBV14 TRBD2 ASSHLAGGPLFTQY
. TRBJ2-3 TRBV15 . ATSSGGGSTDTQY
. TRBJ1-1 TRBV4-1 TRBD1 ASSQGTGTGGPNTEAF
. TRBJ1-1 TRBV11-2 . ASSFIALRNTEAF
. TRBJ2-5 TRBV28 TRBD2 ASSSLAGGHETQY
. TRBJ2-3 TRBV9 . ASSQGKAADTQY
few TRBJ1-1 TRBV7-9 . ASSDRLKNTEAF
. TRBJ2-7 TRBV15 TRBD1 ATSTTDRVRNEQY